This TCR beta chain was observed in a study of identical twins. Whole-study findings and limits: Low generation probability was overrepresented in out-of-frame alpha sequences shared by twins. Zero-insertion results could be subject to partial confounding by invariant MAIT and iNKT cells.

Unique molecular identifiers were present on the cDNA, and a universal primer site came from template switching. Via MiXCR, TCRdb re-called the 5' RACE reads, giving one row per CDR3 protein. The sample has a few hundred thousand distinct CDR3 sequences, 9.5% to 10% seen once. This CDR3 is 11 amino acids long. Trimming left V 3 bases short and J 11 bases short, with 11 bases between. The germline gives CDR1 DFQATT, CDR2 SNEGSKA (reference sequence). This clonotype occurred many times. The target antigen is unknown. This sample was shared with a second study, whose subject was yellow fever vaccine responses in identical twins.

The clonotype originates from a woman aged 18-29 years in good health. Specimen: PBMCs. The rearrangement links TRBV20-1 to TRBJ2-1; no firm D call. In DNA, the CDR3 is TGCAGTGCTAGTGACGGACCCAAGCAGTTCTTC. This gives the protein CSASDGPKQFF.